These 10 T cell receptor beta chains originate from one sample sequenced in a study of a mutant IDH1 vaccine in newly diagnosed glioma. TCRdb's table, derived via immunoSEQ multiplex PCR, lists solely in-frame clones and lacks some. This table has approximately 37,000 clones, roughly three fifths appearing once. Time point reported: week 5, during vaccination. Vaccination used 300 ug of mutant IDH1 20-mer peptide per dose, with topical imiquimod. These receptors have no known antigen. Sequenced material: PBMCs, taken from a glioma patient whose treatment included an IDH1 peptide vaccine. The receptors shown here come from a woman aged 18-35 years with glioma.

The chain employs TRBV30 and TRBJ1-1; no definite D call. The ends were cut back, 4 bases at V and 0 bases at J, with 9 bases in the middle. The CDR3 has 13 amino acids. Germline-derived CDR1 and CDR2 are GTSNPN and SVGIG (reference sequence). CDR3 coding DNA: TGTGCCTGGACAAGACACCTGAACACTGAAGCTTTCTTT. Amino acid sequence: CAWTRHLNTEAFF.

There are a few counts of this clone. This rearrangement joins TRBV14 to TRBJ2-5; D remains unclear. The CDR3 covers 11 residues. V lost 4 bases to trimming and J lost 5 bases, with 5 bases between them. Germline CDR1 reads SGHDN; CDR2 reads FVKESK. CDR3: CASSLMETQYF. The DNA for the CDR3 is TGTGCCAGCAGCCTTATGGAGACCCAGTACTTC.

This clone was seen more than once but under ten times. The V gene is TRBV7-2, the J gene TRBJ1-2; tentatively, D is TRBD1 (5 bases). CDR1 and CDR2 (germline): SGHTA, FQGNSA. The CDR3 contains 13 residues. Deletions cut 3 bases from V and 4 bases from J, with 9 bases between. The CDR3 nucleotides are TGTGCCAGCAGCTTCGACAGCATCTATGGCTACACCTTC. The encoded protein is CASSFDSIYGYTF.

This clone turned up a few times. The CDR3 sequence: CASSKAGYEQYF. CDR3 nucleotides: TGTGCCAGCAGCAAAGCGGGGTACGAGCAGTACTTC. V usage is TRBV21-1 and J usage is TRBJ2-7. TRBV21-1 is reported as a pseudogene. The CDR3 is made up of 12 amino acids.

This clone was detected a few times. This chain links TRBV6-1 with TRBJ1-5; no clear D. CDR3 size: 13 residues. The V gene lost 0 bases and the J gene lost 6 bases, with 6 bases spanning the gap. From germline, CDR1 is MNHNS and CDR2 SASEGT. The CDR3 reads CASSEALVQPQHF. As DNA, the CDR3 is TGTGCCAGCAGTGAAGCGCTGGTTCAGCCCCAGCATTTT.

V usage is TRBV5-5 and J usage is TRBJ2-5; D may be TRBD1 (6 bases). V lost 2 bases, J lost 5 bases, and 25 bases lay in between. There are 18 residues in the CDR3. CDR1 is SGHKS, CDR2 YYEKEE, per germline (reference sequence). As DNA, the CDR3 is TGTGCCAGCAGCTTTTTGGCACAGGGCGGTCGTTTGGGGGAGACCCAGTACTTC. Amino acids: CASSFLAQGGRLGETQYF.

This clone was observed a single time. The chain has TRBV28 and TRBJ2-1; tentative D call: TRBD2 (6 bases). Germline CDR1 is MDHEN and CDR2 is SYDVKM. There are 15 residues in the CDR3. V lost 8 bases and J lost 2, with 16 bases in between. The CDR3 bases are TGTGCCAGCTCAACGGGGGTGACGCCCTACAATGAGCAGTTCTTC. This gives the protein CASSTGVTPYNEQFF.

This chain uses TRBV7-6 with TRBJ1-5, with D maybe TRBD1 (5 bases). The CDR3 consists of 13 residues. Per germline, CDR1 SGHVS and CDR2 FNYEAQ. Between the trimmed V and J ends, which lost 3 bases and 8 bases, there was a span of 11 bases. The CDR3 is CASSLAWTKPQHF. The CDR3, as DNA: TGTGCCAGCAGCTTGGCCTGGACAAAGCCCCAGCATTTT.

V usage is TRBV6-1 and J usage is TRBJ2-1, with 8 positions matching TRBD2. Germline V lookup: CDR1 MNHNS, CDR2 SASEGT. The CDR3 has 14 residues. V was clipped by 8 bases and J by 6 bases; unmatched bases: 9. CDR3 DNA: TGTGCCAGCTCTCTCGCGGGGGGTTTCAATGAGCAGTTCTTC. Translating it yields CASSLAGGFNEQFF.

This clone was picked up one time. The genes are TRBV27 and TRBJ2-7, with TRBD1 matching 10 bases. The junction had 1 base not matched to a gene; V was cut back by 3 bases and J by 2 bases. From germline, CDR1 is MNHEY and CDR2 SMNVEV (reference sequence). The CDR3 loop spans 14 amino acids. DNA for the CDR3: TGTGCCAGCAGTTTTGGGACAGGGGCCTACGAGCAGTACTTC. Protein sequence: CASSFGTGAYEQYF.